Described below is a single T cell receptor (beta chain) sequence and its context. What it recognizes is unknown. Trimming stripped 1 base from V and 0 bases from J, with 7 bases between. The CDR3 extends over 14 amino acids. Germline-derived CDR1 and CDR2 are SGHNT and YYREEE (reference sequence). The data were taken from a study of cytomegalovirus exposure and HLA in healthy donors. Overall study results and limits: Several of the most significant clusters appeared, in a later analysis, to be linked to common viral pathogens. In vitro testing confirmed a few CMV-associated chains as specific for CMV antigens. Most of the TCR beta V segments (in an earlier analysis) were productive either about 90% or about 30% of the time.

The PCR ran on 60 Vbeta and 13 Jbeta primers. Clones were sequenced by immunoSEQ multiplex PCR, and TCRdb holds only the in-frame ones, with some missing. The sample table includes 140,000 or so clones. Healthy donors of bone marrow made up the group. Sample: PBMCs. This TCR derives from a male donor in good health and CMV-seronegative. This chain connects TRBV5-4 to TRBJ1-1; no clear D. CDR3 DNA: TGTGCCAGCAGCTTGATCACAGTGAACACTGAAGCTTTCTTT. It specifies CASSLITVNTEAFF.